The T cell receptor (beta chain) described here comes from a study of blood T cell repertoires in COVID-19. Method: immunoSEQ multiplex PCR; TCRdb's copy keeps in-frame clones and lacks some. The sample shows approximately 180,000 clones, approximately 83% of them seen only once. Material for sequencing was peripheral blood. This clonotype was sampled from a man aged 60 to 75 with acute or convalescent COVID-19.

The CDR3: CASSMGQGSGNSPLHF. DNA for the CDR3: TGCGCCAGCAGCATGGGACAGGGGAGCGGTAATTCACCCCTCCACTTT. The chain is built from TRBV5-1 and TRBJ1-6, with 10 bases matching TRBD1. The CDR3 sequence is 16 residues long. The junction had 7 bases not matched to a gene; V was cut back by 4 bases and J by 6 bases. Looked up from germline, CDR1 is SGHRS and CDR2 is YFSETQ. The entire variable domain, with the rest obtained from reference TRBV5-1 and TRBJ1-6, is as follows: KAGVTQTPRYLIKTRGQQVTLSCSPISGHRSVSWYQQTPGQGLQFLFEYFSETQRNKGNFPGRFSGRQFSNSRSEMNVSTLELGDSALYLCASSMGQGSGNSPLHFGNGTRLTVT.